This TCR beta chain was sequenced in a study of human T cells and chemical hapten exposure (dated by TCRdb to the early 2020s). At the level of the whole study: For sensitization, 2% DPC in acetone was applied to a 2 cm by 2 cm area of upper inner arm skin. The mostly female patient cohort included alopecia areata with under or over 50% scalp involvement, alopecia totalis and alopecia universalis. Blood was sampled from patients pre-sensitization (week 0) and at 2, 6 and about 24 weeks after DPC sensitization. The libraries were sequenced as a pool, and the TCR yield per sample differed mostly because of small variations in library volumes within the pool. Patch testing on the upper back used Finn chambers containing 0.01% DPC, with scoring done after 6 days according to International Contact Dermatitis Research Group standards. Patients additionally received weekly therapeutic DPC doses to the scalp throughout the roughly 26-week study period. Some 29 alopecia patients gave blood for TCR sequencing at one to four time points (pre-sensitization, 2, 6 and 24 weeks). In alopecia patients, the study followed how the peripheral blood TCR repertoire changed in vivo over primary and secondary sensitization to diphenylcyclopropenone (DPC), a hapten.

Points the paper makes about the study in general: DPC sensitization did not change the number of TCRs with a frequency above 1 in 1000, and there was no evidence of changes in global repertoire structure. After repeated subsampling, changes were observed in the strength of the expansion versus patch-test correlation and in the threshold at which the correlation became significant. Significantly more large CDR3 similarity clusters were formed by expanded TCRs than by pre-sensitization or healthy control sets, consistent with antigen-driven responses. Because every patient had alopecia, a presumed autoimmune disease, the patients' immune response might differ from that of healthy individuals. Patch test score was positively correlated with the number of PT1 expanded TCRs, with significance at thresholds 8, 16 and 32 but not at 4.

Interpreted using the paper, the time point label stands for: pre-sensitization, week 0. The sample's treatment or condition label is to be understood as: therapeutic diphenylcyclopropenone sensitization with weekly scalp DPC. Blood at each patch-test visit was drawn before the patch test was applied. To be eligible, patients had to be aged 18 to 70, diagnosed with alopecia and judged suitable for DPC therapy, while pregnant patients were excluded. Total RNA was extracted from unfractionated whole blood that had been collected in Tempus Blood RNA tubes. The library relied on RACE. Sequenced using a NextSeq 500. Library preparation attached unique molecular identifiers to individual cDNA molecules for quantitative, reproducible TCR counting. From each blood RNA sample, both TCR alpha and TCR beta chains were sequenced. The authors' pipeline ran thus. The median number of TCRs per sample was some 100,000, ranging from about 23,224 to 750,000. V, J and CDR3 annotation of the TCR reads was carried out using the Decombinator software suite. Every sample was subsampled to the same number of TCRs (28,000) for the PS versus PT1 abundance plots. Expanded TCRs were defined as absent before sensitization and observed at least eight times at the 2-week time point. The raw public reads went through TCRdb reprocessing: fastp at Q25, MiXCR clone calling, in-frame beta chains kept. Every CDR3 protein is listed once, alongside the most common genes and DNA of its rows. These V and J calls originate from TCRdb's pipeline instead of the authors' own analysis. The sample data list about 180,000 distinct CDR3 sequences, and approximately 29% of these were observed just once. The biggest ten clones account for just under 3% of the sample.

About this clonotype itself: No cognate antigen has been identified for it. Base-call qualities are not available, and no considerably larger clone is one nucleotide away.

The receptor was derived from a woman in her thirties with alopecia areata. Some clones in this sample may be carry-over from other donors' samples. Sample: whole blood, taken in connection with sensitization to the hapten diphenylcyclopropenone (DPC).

The DNA is TGTGCAAGTCGCTGTAAATACACAGATACGCAGTATTTT. Translated, it gives CASRCKYTDTQYF. The chain couples TRBV12-2 to TRBJ2-3. TRBV12-2 is reported as a pseudogene. The CDR3 starts with the cysteine, ends with the phenylalanine, and has 13 residues. This entry keeps only the CDR3 DNA: 39 bases, framed from base 1.